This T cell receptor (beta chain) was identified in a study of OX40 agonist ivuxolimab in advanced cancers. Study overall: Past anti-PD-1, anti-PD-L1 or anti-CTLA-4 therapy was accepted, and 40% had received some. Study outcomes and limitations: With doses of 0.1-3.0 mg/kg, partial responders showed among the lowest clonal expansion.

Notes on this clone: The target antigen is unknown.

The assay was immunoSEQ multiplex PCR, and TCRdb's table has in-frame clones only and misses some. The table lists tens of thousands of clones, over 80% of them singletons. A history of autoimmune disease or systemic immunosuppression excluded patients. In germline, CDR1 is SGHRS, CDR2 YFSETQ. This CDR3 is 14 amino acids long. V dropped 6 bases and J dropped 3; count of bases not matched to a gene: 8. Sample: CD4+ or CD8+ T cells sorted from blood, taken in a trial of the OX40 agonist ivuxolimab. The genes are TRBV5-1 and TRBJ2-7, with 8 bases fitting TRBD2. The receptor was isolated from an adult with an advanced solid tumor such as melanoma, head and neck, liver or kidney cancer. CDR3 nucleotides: TGCGCCAGCATGTCGAGCGGGAGAGACTACGAGCAGTACTTC. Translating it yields CASMSSGRDYEQYF.